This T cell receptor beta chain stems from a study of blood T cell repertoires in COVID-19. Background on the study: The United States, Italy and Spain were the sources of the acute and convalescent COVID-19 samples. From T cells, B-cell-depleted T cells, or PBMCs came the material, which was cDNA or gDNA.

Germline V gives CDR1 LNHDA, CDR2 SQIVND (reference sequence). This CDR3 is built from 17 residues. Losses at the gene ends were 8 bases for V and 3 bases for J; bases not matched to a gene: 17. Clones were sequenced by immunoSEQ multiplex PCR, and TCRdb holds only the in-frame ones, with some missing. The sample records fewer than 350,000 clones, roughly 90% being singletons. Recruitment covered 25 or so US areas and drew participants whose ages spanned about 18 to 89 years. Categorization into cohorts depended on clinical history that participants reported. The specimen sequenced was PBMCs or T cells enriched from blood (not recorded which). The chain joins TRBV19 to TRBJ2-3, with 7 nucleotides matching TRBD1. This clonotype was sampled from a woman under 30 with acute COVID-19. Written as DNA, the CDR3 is TGTGCCAGTCGGGCGTCCGCAGGGGGTATTTTGACAGATACGCAGTATTTT. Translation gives CASRASAGGILTDTQYF.